The present T cell receptor beta chain was sequenced within a study of cytomegalovirus exposure and HLA in healthy donors. This clone was seen more than once but under ten times. What it binds is not known. Findings and limits, study-wide: Donors belonging to an Asian-associated ancestry cluster reportedly showed fewer N-insertions in productive TCRs than the roughly 670-donor mean, according to what a later analysis found.

Vbeta (60) and Jbeta (13) primers were used in the PCR. Assay: immunoSEQ multiplex PCR; the TCRdb copy retains only in-frame clones and omits some. The data show 130,000 to 150,000 clones, roughly three quarters seen once. V lost 7 bases to trimming and J lost 10 bases; unmatched junction nucleotides: 15. The length of the CDR3 is 14 residues. CDR1 and CDR2 (germline): MDHEN, SYDVKM. The sequencing sample was made of PBMCs. This clonotype was sampled from a female donor in good health and CMV-seronegative. The chain uses TRBV28 and TRBJ1-1; 7 positions agree with TRBD1. The CDR3 sequence: CASTEPTGLSGAFF. The CDR3 coding sequence is TGTGCCAGCACCGAACCGACAGGGTTATCTGGAGCTTTCTTT. The full variable domain, rest sourced from reference TRBV28 and TRBJ1-1, is DVKVTQSSRYLVKRTGEKVFLECVQDMDHENMFWYRQDPGLGLRLIYFSYDVKMKEKGDIPEGYSVSREKKERFSLILESASTNQTSMYLCASTEPTGLSGAFFGQGTRLTVV.